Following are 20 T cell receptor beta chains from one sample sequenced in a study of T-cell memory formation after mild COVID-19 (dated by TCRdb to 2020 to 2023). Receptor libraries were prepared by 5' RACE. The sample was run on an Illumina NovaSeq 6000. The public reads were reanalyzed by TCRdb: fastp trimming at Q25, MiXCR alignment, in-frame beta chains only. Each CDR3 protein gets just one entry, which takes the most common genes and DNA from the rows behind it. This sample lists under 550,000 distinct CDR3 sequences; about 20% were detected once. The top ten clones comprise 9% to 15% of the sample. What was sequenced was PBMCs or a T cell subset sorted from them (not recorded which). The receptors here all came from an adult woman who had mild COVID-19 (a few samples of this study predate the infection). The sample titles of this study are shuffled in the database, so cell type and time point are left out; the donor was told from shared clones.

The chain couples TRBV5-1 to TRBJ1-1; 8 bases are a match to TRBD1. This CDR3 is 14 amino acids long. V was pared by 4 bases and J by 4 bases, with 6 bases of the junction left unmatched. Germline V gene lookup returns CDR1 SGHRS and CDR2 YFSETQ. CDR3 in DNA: TGCGCCAGCAGCACACAGGGGGGGTCCACTGAAGCTTTCTTT. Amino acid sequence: CASSTQGGSTEAFF. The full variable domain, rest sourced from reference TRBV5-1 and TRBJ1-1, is KAGVTQTPRYLIKTRGQQVTLSCSPISGHRSVSWYQQTPGQGLQFLFEYFSETQRNKGNFPGRFSGRQFSNSRSEMNVSTLELGDSALYLCASSTQGGSTEAFFGQGTRLTVV.

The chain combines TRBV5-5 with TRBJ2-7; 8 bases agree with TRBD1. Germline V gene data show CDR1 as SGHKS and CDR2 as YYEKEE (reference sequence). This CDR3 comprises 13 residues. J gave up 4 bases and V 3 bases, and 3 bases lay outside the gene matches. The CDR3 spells CASSSRDRYEQYF. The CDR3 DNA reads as TGTGCCAGCAGCTCCCGGGACAGGTACGAGCAGTACTTC.

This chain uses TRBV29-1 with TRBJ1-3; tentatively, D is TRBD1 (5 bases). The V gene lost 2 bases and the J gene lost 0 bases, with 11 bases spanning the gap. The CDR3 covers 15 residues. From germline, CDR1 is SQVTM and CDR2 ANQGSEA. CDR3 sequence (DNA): TGCAGCGTTGAACCCAGGGTTTTCTCTGGAAACACCATATATTTT. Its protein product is CSVEPRVFSGNTIYF.

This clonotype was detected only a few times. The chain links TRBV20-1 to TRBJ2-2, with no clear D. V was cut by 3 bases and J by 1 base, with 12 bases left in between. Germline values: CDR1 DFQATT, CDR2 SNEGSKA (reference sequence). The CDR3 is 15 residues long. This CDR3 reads CSASWAERNTGELFF. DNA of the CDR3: TGCAGTGCTAGCTGGGCGGAGAGGAACACCGGGGAGCTGTTTTTT.

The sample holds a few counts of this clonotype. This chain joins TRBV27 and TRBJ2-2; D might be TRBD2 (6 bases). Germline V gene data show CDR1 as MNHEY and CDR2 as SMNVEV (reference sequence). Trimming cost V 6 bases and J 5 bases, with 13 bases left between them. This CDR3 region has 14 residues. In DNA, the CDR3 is TGTGCCAGCAGCTCGGGAGTTGGTACCGGGGAGCTGTTTTTT. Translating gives CASSSGVGTGELFF.

The chain's CDR3 is CATSDSGTVNYGYTF. DNA of the CDR3: TGTGCCACCAGTGATTCCGGGACAGTCAACTATGGCTACACCTTC. V usage is TRBV24-1 and J usage is TRBJ1-2; 7 bases fit TRBD1. Germline trimming cut 2 bases from V and 2 bases from J; bases unmatched to any gene: 4. The V gene's germline CDR1 is KGHDR and CDR2 SFDVKD. The CDR3 is 15 residues long.

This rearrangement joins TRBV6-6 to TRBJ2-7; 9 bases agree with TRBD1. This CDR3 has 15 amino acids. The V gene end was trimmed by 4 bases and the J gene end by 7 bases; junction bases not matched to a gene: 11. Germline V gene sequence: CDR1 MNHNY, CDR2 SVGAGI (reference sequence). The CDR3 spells CASSWSYRGLNEQYF. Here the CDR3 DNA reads TGTGCCAGCAGTTGGAGCTACAGGGGGCTGAATGAGCAGTACTTC.

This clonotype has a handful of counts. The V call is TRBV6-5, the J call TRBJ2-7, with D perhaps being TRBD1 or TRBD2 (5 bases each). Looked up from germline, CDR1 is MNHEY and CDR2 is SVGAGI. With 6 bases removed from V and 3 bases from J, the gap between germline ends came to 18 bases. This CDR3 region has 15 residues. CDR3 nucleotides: TGTGCCAGCAGATACGTGGACAACGAGGGCTACGAGCAGTACTTC. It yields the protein CASRYVDNEGYEQYF.

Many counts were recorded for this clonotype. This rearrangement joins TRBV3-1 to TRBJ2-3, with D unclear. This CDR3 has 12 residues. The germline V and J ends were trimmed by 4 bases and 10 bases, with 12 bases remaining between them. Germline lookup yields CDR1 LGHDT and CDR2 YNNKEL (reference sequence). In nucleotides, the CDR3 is TGTGCCAGCAGCCTCAAAAGCTGGGCGCAGTATTTT. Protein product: CASSLKSWAQYF.

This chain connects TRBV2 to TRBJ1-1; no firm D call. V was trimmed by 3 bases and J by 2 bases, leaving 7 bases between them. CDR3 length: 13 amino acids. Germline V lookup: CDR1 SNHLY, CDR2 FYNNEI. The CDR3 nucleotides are TGTGCCAGCAGTGATGCCGATAACACTGAAGCTTTCTTT. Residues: CASSDADNTEAFF. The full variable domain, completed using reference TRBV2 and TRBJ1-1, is EPEVTQTPSHQVTQMGQEVILRCVPISNHLYFYWYRQILGQKVEFLVSFYNNEISEKSEIFDDQFSVERPDGSNFTLKIRSTKLEDSAMYFCASSDADNTEAFFGQGTRLTVV.

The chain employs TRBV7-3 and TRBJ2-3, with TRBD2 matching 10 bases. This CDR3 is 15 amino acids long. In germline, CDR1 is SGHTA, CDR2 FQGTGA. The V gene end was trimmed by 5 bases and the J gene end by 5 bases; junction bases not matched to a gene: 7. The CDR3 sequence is CASSPRTSGLDTQYF. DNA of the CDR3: TGTGCCAGCAGCCCCCGGACTAGCGGCTTAGATACGCAGTATTTT. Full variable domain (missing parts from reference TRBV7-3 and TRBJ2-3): GAGVSQTPSNKVTEKGKYVELRCDPISGHTALYWYRQSLGQGPEFLIYFQGTGAADDSGLPNDRFFAVRPEGSVSTLKIQRTERGDSAVYLCASSPRTSGLDTQYFGPGTRLTVL.

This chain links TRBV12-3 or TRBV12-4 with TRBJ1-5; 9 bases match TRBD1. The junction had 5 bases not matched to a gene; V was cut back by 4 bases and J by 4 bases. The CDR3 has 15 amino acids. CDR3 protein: CASSYRQGGNQPQHF. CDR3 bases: TGTGCCAGCAGTTATAGACAGGGGGGAAATCAGCCCCAGCATTTT.

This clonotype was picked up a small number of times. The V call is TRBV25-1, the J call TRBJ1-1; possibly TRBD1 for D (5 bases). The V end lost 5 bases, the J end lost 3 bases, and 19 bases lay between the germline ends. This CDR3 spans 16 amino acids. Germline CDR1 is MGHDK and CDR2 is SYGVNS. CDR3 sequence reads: CASSQVATERYTEAFF. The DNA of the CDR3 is TGTGCCAGCAGTCAGGTCGCGACAGAAAGATACACTGAAGCTTTCTTT. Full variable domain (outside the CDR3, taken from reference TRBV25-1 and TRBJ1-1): EADIYQTPRYLVIGTGKKITLECSQTMGHDKMYWYQQDPGMELHLIHYSYGVNSTEKGDLSSESTVSRIRTEHFPLTLESARPSHTSQYLCASSQVATERYTEAFFGQGTRLTVV.

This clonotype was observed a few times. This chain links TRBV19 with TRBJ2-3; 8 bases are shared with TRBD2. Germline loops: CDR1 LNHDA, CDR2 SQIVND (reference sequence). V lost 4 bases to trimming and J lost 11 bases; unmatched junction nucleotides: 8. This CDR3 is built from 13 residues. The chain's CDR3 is CASSSGGGSGQYF. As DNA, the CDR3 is TGTGCCAGTAGTAGCGGCGGGGGGTCCGGGCAGTATTTT. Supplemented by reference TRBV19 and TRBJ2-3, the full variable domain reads DGGITQSPKYLFRKEGQNVTLSCEQNLNHDAMYWYRQDPGQGLRLIYYSQIVNDFQKGDIAEGYSVSREKKESFPLTVTSAQKNPTAFYLCASSSGGGSGQYFGPGTRLTVL.

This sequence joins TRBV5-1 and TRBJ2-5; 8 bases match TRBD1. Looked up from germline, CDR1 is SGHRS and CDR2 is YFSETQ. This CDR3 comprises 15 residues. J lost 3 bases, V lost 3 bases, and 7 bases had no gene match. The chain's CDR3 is CASSWWTGLEETQYF. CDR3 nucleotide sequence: TGCGCCAGCAGCTGGTGGACAGGGTTGGAAGAGACCCAGTACTTC.

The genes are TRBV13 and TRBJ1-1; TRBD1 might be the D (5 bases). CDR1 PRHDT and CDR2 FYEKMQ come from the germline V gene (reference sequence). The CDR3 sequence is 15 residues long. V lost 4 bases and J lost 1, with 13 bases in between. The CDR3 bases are TGTGCCAGCAGCTCCCTGGGGGTAGGGAACACTGAAGCTTTCTTT. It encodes CASSSLGVGNTEAFF. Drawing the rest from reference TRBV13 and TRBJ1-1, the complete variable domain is AAGVIQSPRHLIKEKRETATLKCYPIPRHDTVYWYQQGPGQDPQFLISFYEKMQSDKGSIPDRFSAQQFSDYHSELNMSSLELGDSALYFCASSSLGVGNTEAFFGQGTRLTVV.

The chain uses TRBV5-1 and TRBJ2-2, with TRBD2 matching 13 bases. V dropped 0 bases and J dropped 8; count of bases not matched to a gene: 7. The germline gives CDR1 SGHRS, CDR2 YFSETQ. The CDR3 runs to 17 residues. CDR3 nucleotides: TGCGCCAGCAGCTTGGTTGGACTAGCGGGAGAACTGGGGGAGCTGTTTTTT. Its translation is CASSLVGLAGELGELFF.

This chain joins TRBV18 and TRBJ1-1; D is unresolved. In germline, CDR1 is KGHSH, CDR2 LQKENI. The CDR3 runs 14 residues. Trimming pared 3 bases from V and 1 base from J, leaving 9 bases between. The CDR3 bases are TGTGCCAGCTCACCGACCGGCCCGAACACTGAAGCTTTCTTT. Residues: CASSPTGPNTEAFF.

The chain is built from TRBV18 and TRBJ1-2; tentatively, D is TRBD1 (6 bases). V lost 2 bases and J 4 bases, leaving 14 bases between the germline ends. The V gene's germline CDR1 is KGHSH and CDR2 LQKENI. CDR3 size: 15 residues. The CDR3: CASSPAGNRAYGYTF. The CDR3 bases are TGTGCCAGCTCACCAGCAGGGAACAGGGCCTATGGCTACACCTTC.

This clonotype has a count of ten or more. The CDR3 reads CASSLTGGLGPQHF. For the CDR3, the DNA is TGTGCCAGCAGTTTGACAGGGGGCTTAGGACCCCAGCATTTT. V gene TRBV12-3 or TRBV12-4 combines with J gene TRBJ1-5; TRBD1 agrees at 10 bases. The trim removed 3 bases at V and 10 bases at J, leaving 6 bases unmatched. CDR3 length: 14 residues.